This T cell receptor (beta chain) came from a study of control samples from healthy donors and cancer patients. Some clones are missing from TCRdb's copy, which holds only in-frame ones; the method was immunoSEQ multiplex PCR. Of under 150,000 clones listed, more than 70% are singletons. The CDR3 spans 14 residues. Trimming removed 3 bases from V and 1 base from J, with 8 bases in between. Germline CDR1 and CDR2: MNHEY and SMNVEV (reference sequence). The rearrangement joins TRBV27 to TRBJ2-3; D uncertain. Material for sequencing was blood. This sequence originates from a woman aged 65 to 85 in good health. The CDR3 reads CASSFFGGTDTQYF. The DNA of the CDR3 is TGTGCCAGCAGTTTCTTTGGTGGCACAGATACGCAGTATTTT.